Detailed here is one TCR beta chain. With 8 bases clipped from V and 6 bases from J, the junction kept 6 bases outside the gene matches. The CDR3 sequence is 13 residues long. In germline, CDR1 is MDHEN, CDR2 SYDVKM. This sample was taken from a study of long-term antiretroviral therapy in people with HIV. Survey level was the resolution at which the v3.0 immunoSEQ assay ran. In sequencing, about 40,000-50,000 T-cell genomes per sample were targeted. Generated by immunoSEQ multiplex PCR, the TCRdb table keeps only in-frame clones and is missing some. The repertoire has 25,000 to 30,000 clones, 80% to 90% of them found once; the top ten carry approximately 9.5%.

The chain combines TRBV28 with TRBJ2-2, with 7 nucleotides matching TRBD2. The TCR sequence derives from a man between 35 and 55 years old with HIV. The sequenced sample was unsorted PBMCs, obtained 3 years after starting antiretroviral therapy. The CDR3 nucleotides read TGTGCCAGCCGACCCAGCGGGGCCGGGGAGCTGTTTTTT. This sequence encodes CASRPSGAGELFF.